Given below is one T cell receptor beta chain in context. Its antigen is undetermined. This specimen comes from a study of early T cells in non-severe SARS-CoV-2 infection. The study, taken as a whole, reports: The study's VDJdb matching favored anti-spike CD8 responses and missed private and CD4 specificities.

In TCRdb, the 5' RACE reads were re-called with MiXCR into one record per CDR3 protein. This table holds tens of thousands of distinct CDR3 sequences, about 7.7% found once. The germline V gene has CDR1 MNHNS and CDR2 SASEGT. The CDR3 contains 15 residues. Trimming pared 3 bases from V and 2 bases from J, leaving 12 bases between. The sample was whole blood, taken at baseline. V usage is TRBV6-1 and J usage is TRBJ2-3; D perhaps matches TRBD1 (5 bases). This receptor was obtained from an adult who was a healthcare worker with PCR-confirmed SARS-CoV-2 infection or an uninfected control (not recorded which). CDR3 loop: CASSDGQGNTDTQYF. The CDR3 bases are TGTGCCAGCAGTGACGGCCAGGGAAACACAGATACGCAGTATTTT.